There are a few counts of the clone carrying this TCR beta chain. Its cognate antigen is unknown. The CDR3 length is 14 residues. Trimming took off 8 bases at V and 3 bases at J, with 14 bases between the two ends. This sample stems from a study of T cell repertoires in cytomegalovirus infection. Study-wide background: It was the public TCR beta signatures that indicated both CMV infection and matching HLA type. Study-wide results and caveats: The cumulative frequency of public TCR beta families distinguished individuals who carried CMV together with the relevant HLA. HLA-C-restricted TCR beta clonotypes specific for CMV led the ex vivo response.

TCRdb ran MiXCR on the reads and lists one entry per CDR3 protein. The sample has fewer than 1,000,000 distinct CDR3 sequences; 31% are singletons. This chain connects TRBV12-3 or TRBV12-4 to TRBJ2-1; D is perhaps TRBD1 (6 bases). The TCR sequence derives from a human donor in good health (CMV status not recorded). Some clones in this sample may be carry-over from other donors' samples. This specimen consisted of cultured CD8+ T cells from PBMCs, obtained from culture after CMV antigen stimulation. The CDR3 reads CASQGGDNYNEQFF. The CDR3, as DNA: TGTGCCAGCCAAGGGGGTGATAACTACAATGAGCAGTTCTTC.